The 26 T cell receptor beta chains given below trace back to one sample, sequenced in a study of graft-versus-host responses after intestinal transplantation. Sequenced by immunoSEQ multiplex PCR; TCRdb stores in-frame clones only, minus some. This table has around 110,000 clones, roughly nine tenths appearing once. Their target antigens are unknown. The sequencing here drew on unstimulated CD4+ T cells sorted from spleen or lymph node cells, taken before intestinal transplant. These receptors were taken from a human donor who received an intestinal transplant.

This CDR3 is CASSLGWSGASYEQYF. The DNA for the CDR3 is TGTGCCAGCAGCTTAGGATGGAGCGGGGCTTCCTACGAGCAGTACTTC. V and J are TRBV7-2 and TRBJ2-7; 7 bases line up with TRBD2. Germline V gene sequence: CDR1 SGHTA, CDR2 FQGNSA. CDR3 size: 16 residues. Germline trimming cut 1 base from V and 1 base from J; bases unmatched to any gene: 7. The entire variable domain, with the rest obtained from reference TRBV7-2 and TRBJ2-7, is as follows: GAGVSQSPSNKVTEKGKDVELRCDPISGHTALYWYRQSLGQGLEFLIYFQGNSAPDKSGLPSDRFSAERTGGSVSTLTIQRTQQEDSAVYLCASSLGWSGASYEQYFGPGTRLTVT.

Only a few counts were recorded for this clone. The rearrangement joins TRBV15 to TRBJ2-1; 7 bases fit TRBD2. CDR1 and CDR2 from the germline V gene are LNHNV and YYDKDF (reference sequence). The CDR3 has 15 residues. V was clipped by 3 bases and J by 0 bases; unmatched bases: 2. CDR3 sequence: CATSRASGSYNEQFF. In nucleotides, the CDR3 is TGTGCCACCAGCAGGGCTAGCGGCTCCTACAATGAGCAGTTCTTC.

This sequence joins TRBV4-3 and TRBJ2-3; 7 positions agree with TRBD1. Germline-derived CDR1 and CDR2 are LGHNA and YSLEER. J gave up 5 bases and V 3 bases, and 11 bases lay outside the gene matches. The CDR3 extends over 16 amino acids. The CDR3 DNA reads TGCGCCAGCAGCCACCTGACAGGGTTGACGGAAGATACGCAGTATTTT. Translating gives CASSHLTGLTEDTQYF.

The chain joins TRBV10-3 to TRBJ2-2, with D perhaps TRBD2 (5 bases). V lost 6 bases and J 5 bases, leaving 13 bases between the germline ends. Germline V CDR1 and CDR2: ENHRY, SYGVKD. CDR3 length: 14 amino acids. In DNA, the CDR3 is TGTGCCATCAGAAGGACTGAACTAACCGGGGAGCTGTTTTTT. This sequence encodes CAIRRTELTGELFF.

V gene TRBV30 combines with J gene TRBJ2-4; 8 bases line up with TRBD1. This CDR3 region has 13 residues. Germline trimming cut 5 bases from V and 0 bases from J; bases unmatched to any gene: 0. Germline assignment: CDR1 GTSNPN and CDR2 SVGIG (reference sequence). The CDR3 DNA reads TGTGCCTGGGACAGGGGAGCCAAAAACATTCAGTACTTC. Amino acid sequence: CAWDRGAKNIQYF. The whole variable domain, remainder taken from reference TRBV30 and TRBJ2-4, is SQTIHQWPATLVQPVGSPLSLECTVEGTSNPNLYWYRQAAGRGLQLLFYSVGIGQISSEVPQNLSASRPQDRQFILSSKKLLLSDSGFYLCAWDRGAKNIQYFGAGTRLSVL.

V usage is TRBV9 and J usage is TRBJ2-2; tentative D call: TRBD1 (6 bases). The CDR3 totals 15 residues. V lost 0 bases, J lost 2 bases, and 8 bases lay in between. Germline values: CDR1 SGDLS, CDR2 YYNGEE. The CDR3 DNA sequence: TGTGCCAGCAGCGTAGTGGGGGCCAACACCGGGGAGCTGTTTTTT. Translated: CASSVVGANTGELFF.

CDR3 sequence (DNA): TGTGCCATCAGTGAGCGGGGGGGCGAGACCCAGTACTTC. Protein: CAISERGGETQYF. V and J are TRBV10-3 and TRBJ2-5; 8 positions agree with TRBD2. Trimming cost V 2 bases and J 5 bases; bases outside gene matches: 1. Germline V gene lookup returns CDR1 ENHRY and CDR2 SYGVKD. The CDR3 extends over 13 amino acids.

The chain is built from TRBV6-5 and TRBJ1-3; 10 bases are shared with TRBD1. Per germline, CDR1 MNHEY and CDR2 SVGAGI. The junction had 5 bases not matched to a gene; V was cut back by 5 bases and J by 10 bases. This CDR3 region has 13 residues. The DNA of the CDR3 is TGTGCCAGCAGTAGAGGGACAGGGGATACCATATATTTT. Amino acids: CASSRGTGDTIYF.

The chain employs TRBV7-7 and TRBJ2-1; no clear D gene. With 5 bases removed from V and 0 bases from J, the gap between germline ends came to 11 bases. The CDR3 extends over 15 amino acids. The germline V gene has CDR1 SSHAT and CDR2 FNYEAQ (reference sequence). The CDR3 spells CASSAHPSSYNEQFF. The CDR3 DNA is TGTGCCAGCAGCGCCCATCCGAGCTCCTACAATGAGCAGTTCTTC.

J is TRBJ2-1 and V is TRBV7-3, with 11 bases that match TRBD2. After removal of 5 bases from V and 1 base from J, the junction contained 4 bases not matched to a gene. CDR3 length: 16 residues. Per the germline V gene, CDR1 is SGHTA and CDR2 is FQGTGA. CDR3 residues: CASSELAGESYNEQFF. The CDR3 DNA sequence: TGTGCCAGCAGCGAACTAGCGGGAGAGTCCTACAATGAGCAGTTCTTC.

The chain is built from TRBV5-1 and TRBJ1-3; D unresolved. V lost 4 bases, J lost 0 bases, and 8 bases lay in between. Germline loops: CDR1 SGHRS, CDR2 YFSETQ. The CDR3 is 14 amino acids. The CDR3 coding sequence is TGCGCCAGCAGCGTGGGAGGCTCTGGAAACACCATATATTTT. Amino acids: CASSVGGSGNTIYF.

The V gene is TRBV5-1, the J gene TRBJ2-7, with a tentative D call TRBD1 (6 bases). Trimming took off 2 bases at V and 1 base at J, with 7 bases between the two ends. CDR3 length equals 13 residues. In germline, CDR1 is SGHRS, CDR2 YFSETQ. The CDR3 DNA sequence: TGCGCCAGCAGCTTCGACAGGTCCTACGAGCAGTACTTC. This sequence encodes CASSFDRSYEQYF.

This sequence joins TRBV19 and TRBJ1-3; tentative D call: TRBD1 (5 bases). CDR1 LNHDA and CDR2 SQIVND come from the germline V gene (reference sequence). The V end was cut by 8 bases, the J end by 0 bases, with 26 bases between. The CDR3 has 19 amino acids. CDR3 coding DNA: TGTGCCAGTGGGGGGGGATCTATCTTGACGCCGAGCTCTGGAAACACCATATATTTT. It codes for CASGGGSILTPSSGNTIYF.

The chain joins TRBV28 to TRBJ2-7, with D hard to call. V gave up 4 bases and J gave up 9 bases, with 13 bases separating them. There are 12 residues in the CDR3. CDR1 and CDR2 (germline): MDHEN, SYDVKM. Written as DNA, the CDR3 is TGTGCCAGCAGTTCCTCAAGCATTGGGCAGTACTTC. It yields the protein CASSSSSIGQYF.

Note on this clone: The junction does not match germline at one end; this may be a read error. The sample contains more than one DNA sequence encoding this CDR3. This chain links TRBV2 with TRBJ2-7, with a possible D match to TRBD2 (7 bases). Germline V gene data show CDR1 as SNHLY and CDR2 as FYNNEI. The CDR3 consists of 13 residues. The CDR3 DNA reads as TGTGCCAGCAGTGAATACAGGGACTACGAACAGTACTTC. Protein product: CASSEYRDYEQYF. Filled out from reference TRBV2 and TRBJ2-7, the complete variable domain reads EPEVTQTPSHQVTQMGQEVILRCVPISNHLYFYWYRQILGQKVEFLVSFYNNEISEKSEIFDDQFSVERPDGSNFTLKIRSTKLEDSAMYFCASSEYRDYEQYFGPGTRLTVT.

This chain connects TRBV11-2 to TRBJ1-4; no clear D gene. CDR3 length equals 11 residues. Germline V gives CDR1 SGHAT, CDR2 FQNNGV. Trimming shortened V by 3 bases and J by 10 bases, and 6 bases separated the two germline ends. This CDR3 reads CASSLTGKLFF. For the CDR3, the DNA is TGTGCCAGCAGCTTGACGGGAAAACTGTTTTTT.

The rearrangement joins TRBV6-6 to TRBJ2-3; D gene uncertain. CDR1 is MNHNY and CDR2 is SVGAGI in the germline V gene (reference sequence). V lost 0 bases and J lost 5, with 6 bases in between. This CDR3 has 13 residues. The CDR3 DNA reads as TGTGCCAGCAGTTACTCGGGCCAAGATACGCAGTATTTT. Translation: CASSYSGQDTQYF.

The V and J genes are TRBV5-6 and TRBJ1-5, with 7 bases matching TRBD1. V lost 6 bases to trimming and J lost 4 bases; unmatched junction nucleotides: 7. This CDR3 has 14 amino acids. Germline values: CDR1 SGHDT, CDR2 YYEEEE. CDR3: CASTSWGQNQPQHF. DNA for the CDR3: TGTGCCAGCACTTCCTGGGGACAGAATCAGCCCCAGCATTTT.

The rearrangement uses TRBV27 and TRBJ1-2, with D maybe TRBD1 (6 bases). V lost 2 bases and J lost 6, with 13 bases in between. This CDR3 is built from 14 residues. The germline CDR1 and CDR2 sequences are MNHEY and SMNVEV (reference sequence). CDR3 DNA sequence: TGTGCCAGCAGTTTAGTACAGGGCCTGGATGGCTACACCTTC. Translation: CASSLVQGLDGYTF.

The chain couples TRBV5-4 to TRBJ2-7; 9 nucleotides match TRBD2. Germline assignment: CDR1 SGHNT and CDR2 YYREEE (reference sequence). V lost 4 bases and J lost 5; bases outside the gene matches: 13. The CDR3 is made up of 16 amino acids. The CDR3 here is CASSILLRGGVDEQYF. DNA for the CDR3: TGTGCCAGCAGCATTCTATTGCGGGGGGGGGTCGACGAGCAGTACTTC.

V is TRBV7-2 and J is TRBJ1-1, with TRBD1 matching over 7 bases. CDR1 and CDR2 from the germline V gene are SGHTA and FQGNSA. This CDR3 has 16 residues. V lost 1 base, J lost 5 bases, and 10 bases stayed unmatched. The CDR3 DNA follows: TGTGCCAGCAGCTTAGGACCTACAGGGGTTGGGACTGAAGCTTTCTTT. This gives the protein CASSLGPTGVGTEAFF.

The rearrangement uses TRBV7-9 and TRBJ1-4; 7 nucleotides match TRBD1. This CDR3 contains 16 residues. Germline V gene lookup returns CDR1 SEHNR and CDR2 FQNEAQ (reference sequence). Germline trimming cut 3 bases from V and 2 bases from J; bases unmatched to any gene: 6. CDR3 residues: CASSFEGAGTNEKLFF. The CDR3 nucleotides read TGTGCCAGCAGCTTTGAGGGGGCCGGGACTAATGAAAAACTGTTTTTT.

The chain combines TRBV5-1 with TRBJ2-1, with 8 bases matching TRBD2. Losses at the gene ends were 1 base for V and 3 bases for J; bases not matched to a gene: 9. The germline gives CDR1 SGHRS, CDR2 YFSETQ. This CDR3 region has 17 residues. CDR3 sequence: CASSLTLAVGGYNEQFF. CDR3 nucleotide sequence: TGCGCCAGCAGCTTGACACTAGCGGTGGGTGGCTACAATGAGCAGTTCTTC.

V is TRBV5-1 and J is TRBJ2-3, with 7 positions matching TRBD2. There are 16 residues in the CDR3. Losses at the gene ends were 0 bases for V and 5 bases for J; bases not matched to a gene: 9. The germline gives CDR1 SGHRS, CDR2 YFSETQ. The CDR3 reads CASSLAAVAGLDTQYF. DNA for the CDR3: TGCGCCAGCAGCTTGGCCGCGGTAGCGGGTTTAGATACGCAGTATTTT.

The sample holds one count of this clone. The chain combines TRBV20-1 with TRBJ2-5; possibly TRBD1 for D (6 bases). Per germline, CDR1 DFQATT and CDR2 SNEGSKA (reference sequence). The CDR3 runs 11 residues. The ends were cut back, 3 bases at V and 5 bases at J, with 7 bases in the middle. CDR3 sequence: CSARDSETQYF. The CDR3 nucleotides read TGCAGTGCTAGGGACAGCGAGACCCAGTACTTC.

The rearrangement joins TRBV28 to TRBJ2-1, with 10 bases aligning to TRBD2. The CDR3 runs 16 residues. The germline gives CDR1 MDHEN, CDR2 SYDVKM. V dropped 2 bases and J dropped 4; count of bases not matched to a gene: 5. Here the CDR3 DNA reads TGTGCCAGCAGTTTAACTAGCGGGATTTATTACAATGAGCAGTTCTTC. This sequence encodes CASSLTSGIYYNEQFF.